A single T cell receptor (beta chain) is shown here with its context. Germline lookup yields CDR1 SGHDT and CDR2 YYEEEE. V dropped 4 bases and J dropped 2; count of bases not matched to a gene: 6. This CDR3 region has 18 residues. The data were obtained in a study of blood T cell repertoires in COVID-19. In the study overall: Specimens from acute and convalescent COVID-19 originated in the United States, Italy and Spain. Nucleic acid was either cDNA or gDNA, and it came from T cells, B-cell-depleted T cells, or PBMCs.

In the original processing: The authors estimated nucleated cell counts from reference gene primer amplification. Some clones are missing from TCRdb's copy, which holds only in-frame ones; the method was immunoSEQ multiplex PCR. Clone size and the V and J calls come from that table; the DNA yielded D and trimming. Among roughly 100,000 clones, 80% to 85% were seen once, and the ten largest hold 15%. The sample taken for sequencing was peripheral blood. This TCR was recovered from a woman aged 80 or over with acute or convalescent COVID-19. This chain joins TRBV5-6 and TRBJ2-2; 15 nucleotides match TRBD2. This CDR3 is CASSGGTSGRTNTGELFF. In DNA, the CDR3 is TGTGCCAGCAGCGGAGGGACTAGCGGGAGGACTAACACCGGGGAGCTGTTTTTT.